This is a list of T cell receptor beta chains from one sample in a study of blood T cell repertoires in COVID-19. TCRdb keeps only in-frame clones here, not all; method: immunoSEQ multiplex PCR. In the table there are tens of thousands of clones, roughly 85% of which are singletons. Sample: peripheral blood. These receptor sequences come from a human donor in a cohort sampled during active COVID-19. The CDR3 runs from the conserved cysteine through the conserved F or W. D genes are given only for firm matches. The size of a clone is reported for some rows only, either as once, few or many, or as a class for expanded clones.

V,size,J,D,DNA,CDR3
TRBV5-4,.,TRBJ2-1,TRBD2,TGTGCCAGCAGCTTGGGCCTAGCGGGAGCCTACAATGAGCAGTTCTTC,CASSLGLAGAYNEQFF
TRBV28,once,TRBJ1-6,.,TGTGCCAGCAGTTCAGGGGATTATAATTCACCCCTCCACTTT,CASSSGDYNSPLHF
TRBV9,.,TRBJ2-3,TRBD2,TGTGCCAGCAGCCCCGGGACTAGCGCTGATACGCAGTATTTT,CASSPGTSADTQYF
TRBV12-3/TRBV12-4,.,TRBJ2-1,.,TGTGCCAGCAGTTTCGAAGGGGTCAATGAGCAGTTCTTC,CASSFEGVNEQFF
TRBV5-4,.,TRBJ1-1,.,TGTGCCAGCAGCTTGGTATTTACAGGCTCCTTGATGAACACTGAAGCTTTCTTT,CASSLVFTGSLMNTEAFF
TRBV5-1,.,TRBJ2-1,TRBD1,TGCGCCAGCAATCAGGGGGTATACAATGAGCAGTTCTTC,CASNQGVYNEQFF
TRBV3-1/TRBV3-2,.,TRBJ2-5,.,TGTGCCAGCAGTCCCCGAGCGGTTCTGTACCAAGAGACCCAGTACTTC,CASSPRAVLYQETQYF
TRBV12-3/TRBV12-4,once,TRBJ2-1,TRBD1,TGTGCCAGTGGACAGGGTTTGGGGAATGAGCAGTTCTTC,CASGQGLGNEQFF
TRBV11-2,.,TRBJ1-2,.,TGTGCCAGCAGCTTCACTAACTATGGCTACACCTTC,CASSFTNYGYTF
TRBV5-1,.,TRBJ2-7,TRBD2,TGCGCCAGCAGCTTGGGACTAGCGGGAGCAGGCGAGCAGTACTTC,CASSLGLAGAGEQYF